The sequence of this T cell receptor beta chain was determined in a study of tissue T cells after allogeneic stem cell transplantation. Sample time point: mouse harvest day 7 after allogeneic transplant. Tail vein injection delivered 10^7 T-cell-depleted bone marrow cells and 10^6 splenic CD5+ T cells. Tissues came from B6→BALB/c major-mismatch GVHD mice at day 7 or 14. This CDR3 is 14 amino acids long. The V gene end was trimmed by 5 bases and the J gene end by 7 bases; junction bases not matched to a gene: 7. Per germline, CDR1 SGHDT and CDR2 FRDEAV. Sequenced by immunoSEQ multiplex PCR; TCRdb stores in-frame clones only, minus some. The table includes several thousand clones, under 55% detected once. With respect to this clone: The germline and genes are mouse ones. The read stops 1 residue short of the end of the CDR3; the missing end is completed from the germline J gene.

The J gene is TRBJ2-7, the V gene TRBV14; 12 positions agree with TRBD1. The sequence was obtained from a female BALB/c mouse given C57BL/6 T cells with graft-versus-host disease after an allogeneic hematopoietic cell transplant. The sequencing input was gut tissue. CDR3 DNA (partial): TGTGCCAGCAGCCTGGGACAGGGGGCGAAAGAACAGTAC. Amino acid sequence: CASSLGQGAKEQY. From start to end, the CDR3 is CASSLGQGAKEQYF.